The T cell receptor beta chain described here comes from a study of blood T cell repertoires in COVID-19. The wider study: The United States, Italy and Spain were the sources of the acute and convalescent COVID-19 samples.

Original methodology: The assay estimated nucleated cells by amplifying reference gene primers. Repertoires were generated with immunoSEQ multiplex PCR, while TCRdb's copy carries only in-frame clones and drops some. V, J and clone size are taken as reported in that table, and D and trimming were inferred from the DNA itself. The sample consists of about 98,000 clones, nearly 90% of them appearing once. With regard to this clone: The same CDR3 also results from other DNA sequences found in this sample.

This receptor was identified in a middle-aged man with active COVID-19. The sequencing sample was made of peripheral blood.

CDR3 nucleotides: TGCGCCAGCAGCTTGGGACAGCGAAATTCACCCCTCCACTTT. This gives the protein CASSLGQRNSPLHF. J is TRBJ1-6 and V is TRBV5-1; weak D call: TRBD1 (5 bases). The CDR3 contains 14 residues. Germline V gives CDR1 SGHRS, CDR2 YFSETQ. V was cut by 0 bases and J by 7 bases, with 8 bases left in between. Looking up the rest from reference TRBV5-1 and TRBJ1-6 gives the full variable domain: KAGVTQTPRYLIKTRGQQVTLSCSPISGHRSVSWYQQTPGQGLQFLFEYFSETQRNKGNFPGRFSGRQFSNSRSEMNVSTLELGDSALYLCASSLGQRNSPLHFGNGTRLTVT.